The 10 T cell receptor beta chains given below trace back to one sample, sequenced in a study of cytomegalovirus exposure and HLA in healthy donors. In the PCR, 60 Vbeta and 13 Jbeta primers were used. This table comes from immunoSEQ multiplex PCR, and its TCRdb copy is limited to in-frame clones, with some not included. The sample contains about 190,000 clones, 75% to 90% of which appear only once. Specimen: PBMCs. The receptors shown here come from a woman in her 50s in good health and CMV-seropositive.

This chain links TRBV5-1 with TRBJ1-4; D is unresolved. The CDR3 length is 15 residues. V lost 0 bases to trimming and J lost 6 bases, with 12 bases between them. The germline V gene has CDR1 SGHRS and CDR2 YFSETQ. The DNA for the CDR3 is TGCGCCAGCAGCTTGGGTAGCACCAAAGATGAAAAACTGTTTTTT. Protein product: CASSLGSTKDEKLFF.

This clone was recorded a few times. The chain is built from TRBV15 and TRBJ2-3, with a weak D call TRBD2 (7 bases). CDR3 length: 15 residues. Germline V gene lookup returns CDR1 LNHNV and CDR2 YYDKDF (reference sequence). V dropped 5 bases and J dropped 2 bases, with 14 bases sitting between them. The CDR3 region is CATSVEGGDTDTQYF. The CDR3 DNA reads TGTGCCACCAGCGTCGAGGGGGGGGACACAGATACGCAGTATTTT.

This chain's CDR3 is CASSQDSSYGYTF. The CDR3 region has the DNA TGTGCCAGCTCACAAGACAGTTCCTATGGCTACACCTTC. The genes are TRBV18 and TRBJ1-2, with D perhaps TRBD1 (5 bases). Germline CDR1 reads KGHSH; CDR2 reads LQKENI. Trimming took off 4 bases at V and 4 bases at J, with 10 bases between the two ends. There are 13 residues in the CDR3.

A remark on this clone: This sample includes further DNA sequences coding for the same CDR3. This rearrangement joins TRBV27 to TRBJ1-1, with 7 bases aligning to TRBD1. In germline, CDR1 is MNHEY, CDR2 SMNVEV (reference sequence). The CDR3 sequence is 14 residues long. J lost 1 base, V lost 3 bases, and 2 bases had no gene match. CDR3 DNA sequence: TGTGCCAGCAGTTTGACAGGGCCGAACACTGAAGCTTTCTTT. It specifies CASSLTGPNTEAFF.

This clone appeared a single time. V and J are TRBV14 and TRBJ2-5; a possible D gene is TRBD2 (5 bases). The DNA end is more similar to TRBJ2-7, so the J call may be wrong. This CDR3 is 17 amino acids long. Germline V gene sequence: CDR1 SGHDN, CDR2 FVKESK. The CDR3: CASSQDNRPGSGYEQYF. The CDR3 nucleotides read TGTGCCAGCAGCCAAGATAATCGGCCAGGTTCGGGGTACGAGCAGTACTTC.

This sequence joins TRBV6-1 and TRBJ1-5, with D maybe TRBD1 (5 bases). Germline CDR1 reads MNHNS; CDR2 reads SASEGT. This CDR3 region has 14 residues. Trimming pared 5 bases from V and 5 bases from J, leaving 13 bases between. The CDR3 coding sequence is TGTGCCAGCAGTTCCGGGAGGGGACATCAGCCCCAGCATTTT. Protein product: CASSSGRGHQPQHF.

The chain recombines TRBV2 with TRBJ1-2, with 9 positions matching TRBD1. The CDR3 covers 14 residues. Germline CDR1 reads SNHLY; CDR2 reads FYNNEI. The J segment lost 3 bases and the V segment lost 3 bases, leaving 2 bases of the junction unmatched. The CDR3 sequence is CASSEGQGYYGYTF. The CDR3 region has the DNA TGTGCCAGCAGTGAGGGACAGGGCTACTATGGCTACACCTTC. The whole variable domain, remainder taken from reference TRBV2 and TRBJ1-2, is EPEVTQTPSHQVTQMGQEVILRCVPISNHLYFYWYRQILGQKVEFLVSFYNNEISEKSEIFDDQFSVERPDGSNFTLKIRSTKLEDSAMYFCASSEGQGYYGYTFGSGTRLTVV.

The chain links TRBV2 to TRBJ1-1; no reliable D call. The V end lost 6 bases, the J end lost 0 bases, and 11 bases lay between the germline ends. The CDR3 runs 14 residues. CDR1 is SNHLY, CDR2 FYNNEI, per germline. The CDR3 DNA follows: TGTGCCAGCAGCCTCGACATCATGAACACTGAAGCTTTCTTT. Translated: CASSLDIMNTEAFF.

V gene TRBV21-1 combines with J gene TRBJ2-7; whether TRBD1, the table's D call, matches the DNA was not checked. TRBV21-1 constitutes a pseudogene. The CDR3 extends over 13 amino acids. The CDR3, as DNA: TGTGCCAGCAGCAAAGTTTCCAGGGACGAGCAGTACTTC. This codes for CASSKVSRDEQYF.

The CDR3 DNA is TGTGCCACTCGCGTAGCGGGGGCTAGCACAGATACGCAGTATTTT. Its protein product is CATRVAGASTDTQYF. J is TRBJ2-3 and V is TRBV10-3, with 9 bases matching TRBD2. The trim removed 10 bases at V and 0 bases at J, leaving 8 bases unmatched. The CDR3 totals 15 residues. Germline V gene sequence: CDR1 ENHRY, CDR2 SYGVKD.